The 28 T cell receptor beta chains reported below all come from one sample, sequenced in a study of shared clonotypes between healthy human individuals. The repertoire was sequenced with immunoSEQ multiplex PCR; TCRdb's copy has only in-frame clones and lacks some. Of about 1.1 million clones listed, approximately 80% were seen once; the top ten hold roughly 0.83%. Sequences were obtained from memory CD4+ T cells from PBMCs. Subset defined: CD45RA-negative fraction. The receptors originated from a man between 18 and 35 years old in good health. Some clones in this sample may be carry-over from other donors' samples.

This clone was seen just once. The V gene is TRBV19, the J gene TRBJ2-7; TRBD2 is a possible D gene (6 bases). In germline, CDR1 is LNHDA, CDR2 SQIVND (reference sequence). The V gene lost 10 bases and the J gene lost 1 base, with 14 bases spanning the gap. The CDR3 is made up of 13 amino acids. The CDR3, as DNA: TGTGCCACCTGGCAGGGAGGTTCCTACGAGCAGTACTTC. Protein: CATWQGGSYEQYF.

The chain recombines TRBV5-1 with TRBJ2-3, with D possibly matching TRBD2 (6 bases). This CDR3 comprises 18 residues. In germline, CDR1 is SGHRS, CDR2 YFSETQ. V lost 3 bases to trimming and J lost 1 base, with 21 bases between them. The CDR3 bases are TGCGCCAGCAGCTCTTCCCCCCGCGGGGCAAGGGGCACAGATACGCAGTATTTT. It translates to CASSSSPRGARGTDTQYF.

The chain recombines TRBV5-3 with TRBJ1-2; D not resolved. TRBV5-3 belongs to the ORF category, with a function that is uncertain. This CDR3 is 16 amino acids long. The germline V and J ends were trimmed by 0 bases and 5 bases, with 17 bases remaining between them. CDR3 sequence: CARSLGPKGTPYGYTF. The CDR3, as DNA: TGTGCCAGAAGCTTGGGGCCGAAGGGCACGCCTTATGGCTACACCTTC.

V is TRBV7-9 and J is TRBJ2-3, with a weak D call TRBD1 (6 bases). CDR3 length: 15 amino acids. The V gene's germline CDR1 is SEHNR and CDR2 FQNEAQ (reference sequence). Trimming took off 2 bases at V and 1 base at J, with 10 bases between the two ends. This CDR3 reads CASSLWTVGTDTQYF. The CDR3 region has the DNA TGTGCCAGCAGCTTATGGACAGTAGGCACAGATACGCAGTATTTT.

V and J are TRBV4-3 and TRBJ2-3; D ambiguous. The V and J ends lost 0 bases and 0 bases respectively, with 10 bases between them. Germline V lookup: CDR1 LGHNA, CDR2 YSLEER. The CDR3 runs 16 residues. CDR3 in DNA: TGCGCCAGCAGCCAAGAGGCTCTGGCTAGCACAGATACGCAGTATTTT. Protein sequence: CASSQEALASTDTQYF.

V gene TRBV28 combines with J gene TRBJ1-5; 8 bases align to TRBD1. The germline V gene has CDR1 MDHEN and CDR2 SYDVKM. Trimming took 6 bases from V and 6 from J; bases not matched to a gene: 13. This CDR3 spans 16 amino acids. For the CDR3, the DNA is TGTGCCAGCAGCCTGGGAGGACAGGGCTGGAGTCAGCCCCAGCATTTT. It is translated as CASSLGGQGWSQPQHF.

The V gene is TRBV9, the J gene TRBJ2-7; D unresolved. Trimming removed 4 bases at V and 6 bases at J, with 14 bases between. Germline CDR1 is SGDLS and CDR2 is YYNGEE. This CDR3 is built from 13 residues. CDR3 DNA: TGTGCCAGCAGCCCCCACATGGGTGGCGAGCAGTACTTC. Amino acids: CASSPHMGGEQYF.

The chain joins TRBV15 to TRBJ2-7, with TRBD1 matching 7 bases. From germline, CDR1 is LNHNV and CDR2 YYDKDF (reference sequence). The CDR3 runs to 15 residues. After removal of 6 bases from V and 4 bases from J, the junction contained 12 bases not matched to a gene. The CDR3 DNA reads as TGTGCCACCAGGGGAGACCAACAGGGGCGATACGAGCAGTACTTC. Its protein product is CATRGDQQGRYEQYF.

This clone showed up many times. The rearrangement joins TRBV7-6 to TRBJ1-2, with 10 bases identical to TRBD1. This CDR3 comprises 15 residues. V gave up 2 bases and J gave up 5 bases; unmatched junction bases: 5. Germline values: CDR1 SGHVS, CDR2 FNYEAQ. The CDR3 spells CASSLRGQGKYGYTF. CDR3 nucleotides: TGTGCCAGCAGCTTAAGGGGACAGGGGAAATATGGCTACACCTTC. The whole variable domain, remainder taken from reference TRBV7-6 and TRBJ1-2, is GAGVSQSPRYKVTKRGQDVALRCDPISGHVSLYWYRQALGQGPEFLTYFNYEAQQDKSGLPNDRFSAERPEGSISTLTIQRTEQRDSAMYRCASSLRGQGKYGYTFGSGTRLTVV.

J is TRBJ2-3 and V is TRBV4-1; TRBD1 is a possible D gene (5 bases). The germline V and J ends were trimmed by 4 bases and 2 bases, with 19 bases remaining between them. This CDR3 spans 17 amino acids. Germline values: CDR1 MGHRA, CDR2 YSYEKL. The CDR3 DNA reads TGCGCCAGCAGCCCCCAAGGGCAGGGCGGATCCACAGATACGCAGTATTTT. Translated, it gives CASSPQGQGGSTDTQYF.

The J gene is TRBJ2-1, the V gene TRBV11-3, with D tentatively TRBD2 (6 bases). CDR1 is SGHNT, CDR2 YENEEA, per germline. The CDR3 contains 15 residues. The V gene lost 0 bases and the J gene lost 3 bases, with 9 bases spanning the gap. The chain's CDR3 is CASSLDSGSYNEQFF. The CDR3 nucleotides read TGTGCCAGCAGCTTAGACTCCGGGAGCTACAATGAGCAGTTCTTC.

This chain links TRBV4-1 with TRBJ1-2, with 10 positions matching TRBD1. CDR3 length equals 15 residues. Germline CDR1 is MGHRA and CDR2 is YSYEKL. J gave up 8 bases and V 0 bases, and 6 bases lay outside the gene matches. In DNA form, the CDR3 reads TGCGCCAGCAGCCAAGAAGAGGGACAGGGGCGCGGCTACACCTTC. It encodes CASSQEEGQGRGYTF.

J is TRBJ2-7 and V is TRBV7-2, with D perhaps matching TRBD1 (5 bases). Germline CDR1 and CDR2: SGHTA and FQGNSA. The CDR3 covers 14 residues. Trimming pared 5 bases from V and 1 base from J, leaving 12 bases between. The CDR3 protein is CASSPQGGSYEQYF. CDR3 DNA sequence: TGTGCCAGCAGCCCGCAGGGCGGTTCCTACGAGCAGTACTTC.

Comment on this clone: This specimen includes other DNA sequences encoding the same CDR3. The chain links TRBV7-3 to TRBJ2-7; D possibly corresponds to TRBD1 (6 bases). Per the germline V gene, CDR1 is SGHTA and CDR2 is FQGTGA. The V gene lost 2 bases and the J gene lost 4 bases, with 9 bases spanning the gap. This CDR3 has 13 residues. The CDR3 DNA sequence: TGTGCCAGCAGCTTAGCTCAGGGGTACGAGCAGTACTTC. It encodes CASSLAQGYEQYF. Variable domain in full (rest from reference TRBV7-3 and TRBJ2-7): GAGVSQTPSNKVTEKGKYVELRCDPISGHTALYWYRQSLGQGPEFLIYFQGTGAADDSGLPNDRFFAVRPEGSVSTLKIQRTERGDSAVYLCASSLAQGYEQYFGPGTRLTVT.

V and J are TRBV2 and TRBJ2-1, with no clear D. This CDR3 has 15 amino acids. V gave up 4 bases and J gave up 0 bases, with 10 bases separating them. Germline V CDR1 and CDR2: SNHLY, FYNNEI. The CDR3 nucleotides read TGTGCCAGCAGTGCGCGAGATAGCTCCTACAATGAGCAGTTCTTC. As protein: CASSARDSSYNEQFF. The full variable domain, in which reference TRBV2 and TRBJ2-1 provide the parts outside the CDR3, is EPEVTQTPSHQVTQMGQEVILRCVPISNHLYFYWYRQILGQKVEFLVSFYNNEISEKSEIFDDQFSVERPDGSNFTLKIRSTKLEDSAMYFCASSARDSSYNEQFFGPGTRLTVL.

V and J are TRBV7-2 and TRBJ2-7, with 9 bases lining up with TRBD2. J gave up 3 bases and V 5 bases, and 2 bases lay outside the gene matches. The CDR3 is made up of 13 amino acids. CDR1 and CDR2 (germline): SGHTA, FQGNSA. The CDR3 spells CASSRAGGYEQYF. CDR3 nucleotide sequence: TGTGCCAGCAGCCGAGCGGGAGGCTACGAGCAGTACTTC.

This clone was observed a handful of times. The chain employs TRBV28 and TRBJ2-5, with 7 bases that match TRBD2. V shed 5 bases and J 5 bases; nucleotides not matched to a gene: 5. The germline V gene has CDR1 MDHEN and CDR2 SYDVKM. The CDR3 consists of 13 residues. CDR3 DNA: TGTGCCAGCAGTACCCTAGCGGTGGAGACCCAGTACTTC. Protein sequence: CASSTLAVETQYF.

This clone was found a few times. The rearrangement links TRBV10-2 to TRBJ2-5, with TRBD1 identical over 8 bases. The J call may not be correct, given that the DNA end is closer to TRBJ2-7. The CDR3 sequence is 14 residues long. CDR1 is WSHSY and CDR2 is SAAADI in the germline V gene. The chain's CDR3 is CASRTRQGIYEQYF. The CDR3 DNA reads as TGCGCCAGCAGGACCCGACAGGGGATCTACGAGCAGTACTTC.

V usage is TRBV4-2 and J usage is TRBJ1-2; D gene ambiguous. V shed 0 bases and J shed 7 bases, with 15 bases lying between them. The V gene's germline CDR1 is LGHNA and CDR2 YNFKEQ. CDR3 length: 15 residues. CDR3 in amino acids: CASSQDLSPLGGYTF. In DNA form, the CDR3 reads TGTGCCAGCAGCCAAGATCTATCGCCGCTGGGTGGCTACACCTTC.

This clone appeared once. The chain employs TRBV28 and TRBJ2-7, with 9 bases aligning to TRBD1. Per the germline V gene, CDR1 is MDHEN and CDR2 is SYDVKM. This CDR3 spans 15 amino acids. V shed 2 bases, J shed 2 bases, and the junction held 4 bases outside the gene matches. DNA for the CDR3: TGTGCCAGCAGTTTAGGGACAGGGTGGACCTACGAGCAGTACTTC. This codes for CASSLGTGWTYEQYF.

The V gene is TRBV6-1, the J gene TRBJ1-2; D call uncertain. The V gene lost 1 base and the J gene lost 4 bases, with 10 bases spanning the gap. From germline, CDR1 is MNHNS and CDR2 SASEGT. The CDR3 has 14 residues. Here the CDR3 reads CASSEDDSTYGYTF. The CDR3 DNA reads TGTGCCAGCAGTGAAGACGACTCAACCTATGGCTACACCTTC.

The chain combines TRBV10-3 with TRBJ2-1, with D tentatively TRBD1 (8 bases). Germline loops: CDR1 ENHRY, CDR2 SYGVKD. The CDR3 sequence is 19 residues long. V lost 9 bases and J 7 bases, leaving 34 bases between the germline ends. The CDR3 loop is CAIREGRFQGASEWNEQFF. The DNA for the CDR3 is TGTGCCATTAGGGAGGGAAGGTTCCAGGGGGCGTCAGAATGGAATGAGCAGTTCTTC.

V and J are TRBV7-8 and TRBJ1-5; 8 positions match TRBD1. J was trimmed by 5 bases and V by 4 bases; bases with no gene match: 4. This CDR3 is 14 amino acids long. Germline loops: CDR1 SGHVS, CDR2 FQNEAQ. The CDR3, as DNA: TGTGCCAGCAGCTCGTCGACAGGGGATCAGCCCCAGCATTTT. Amino acid sequence: CASSSSTGDQPQHF.

As for this clone: Additional DNA sequences in this sample encode the identical CDR3. This rearrangement joins TRBV6-1 to TRBJ1-2; 7 nucleotides align to TRBD1. Trimming at V came to 4 bases and at J to 3 bases, leaving 2 bases not matched to a gene. Germline CDR1 and CDR2: MNHNS and SASEGT. The CDR3 loop spans 13 amino acids. The CDR3 sequence is CASSVTGDYGYTF. The CDR3 nucleotides read TGTGCCAGCAGTGTTACAGGGGACTATGGCTACACCTTC.

The rearrangement joins TRBV6-1 to TRBJ2-2, with TRBD1 as a possible D gene (5 bases). CDR1 is MNHNS, CDR2 SASEGT, per germline. V lost 2 bases to trimming and J lost 7 bases, with 14 bases between them. The CDR3 has 15 amino acids. Here the CDR3 reads CASSEMPGFIGELFF. As DNA, the CDR3 is TGTGCCAGCAGTGAAATGCCAGGGTTTATCGGGGAGCTGTTTTTT.

The V gene is TRBV5-1, the J gene TRBJ2-7; D possibly matches TRBD1 or TRBD2 (5 bases each). V was trimmed by 4 bases and J by 2 bases, leaving 19 bases between them. There are 16 residues in the CDR3. From germline, CDR1 is SGHRS and CDR2 YFSETQ. CDR3 residues: CASSGGGLPYTYEQYF. CDR3 DNA: TGCGCCAGCAGCGGGGGTGGTCTTCCTTATACCTACGAGCAGTACTTC.

The CDR3 region is CASSLETGGTEAFF. In DNA form, the CDR3 reads TGTGCCAGCAGCTTAGAGACAGGGGGAACTGAAGCTTTCTTT. The V call is TRBV7-8, the J call TRBJ1-1; TRBD1 matches 9 bases. With 1 base clipped from V and 5 bases from J, the junction kept 2 bases outside the gene matches. This CDR3 is 14 amino acids long. The germline V gene has CDR1 SGHVS and CDR2 FQNEAQ.

The rearrangement joins TRBV4-1 to TRBJ2-3; D gene unclear. CDR3 length: 15 amino acids. Germline loops: CDR1 MGHRA, CDR2 YSYEKL. Trimming cost V 0 bases and J 0 bases, with 7 bases left between them. CDR3 region: CASSQDWASTDTQYF. The CDR3 DNA reads TGCGCCAGCAGCCAAGATTGGGCTAGCACAGATACGCAGTATTTT.